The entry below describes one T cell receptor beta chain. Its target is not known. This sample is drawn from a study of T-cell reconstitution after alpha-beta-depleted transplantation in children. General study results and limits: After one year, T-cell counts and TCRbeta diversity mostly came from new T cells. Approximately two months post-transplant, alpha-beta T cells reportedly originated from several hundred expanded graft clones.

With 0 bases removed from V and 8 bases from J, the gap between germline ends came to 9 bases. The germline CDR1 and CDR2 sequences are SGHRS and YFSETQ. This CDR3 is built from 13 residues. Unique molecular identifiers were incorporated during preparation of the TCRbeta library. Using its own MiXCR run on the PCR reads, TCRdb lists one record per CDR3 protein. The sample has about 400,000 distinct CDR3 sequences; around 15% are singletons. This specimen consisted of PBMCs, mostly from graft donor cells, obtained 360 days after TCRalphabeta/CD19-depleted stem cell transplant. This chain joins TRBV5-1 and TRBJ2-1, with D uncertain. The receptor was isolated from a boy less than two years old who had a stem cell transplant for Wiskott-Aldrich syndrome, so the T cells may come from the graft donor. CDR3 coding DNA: TGCGCCAGCAGCTTGGCCGAAGCATATGAGCAGTTCTTC. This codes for CASSLAEAYEQFF.